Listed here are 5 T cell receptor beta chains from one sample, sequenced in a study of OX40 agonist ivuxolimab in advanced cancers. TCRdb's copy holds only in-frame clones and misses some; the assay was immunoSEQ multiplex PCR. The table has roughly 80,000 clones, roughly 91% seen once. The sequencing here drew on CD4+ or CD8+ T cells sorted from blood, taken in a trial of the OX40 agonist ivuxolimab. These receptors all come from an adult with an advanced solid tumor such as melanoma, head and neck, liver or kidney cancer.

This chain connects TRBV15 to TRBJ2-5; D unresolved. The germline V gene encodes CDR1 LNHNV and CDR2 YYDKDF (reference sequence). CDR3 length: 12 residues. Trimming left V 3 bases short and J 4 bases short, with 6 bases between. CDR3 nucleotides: TGTGCCACCAGCAGCCCTCGAGAGACCCAGTACTTC. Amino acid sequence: CATSSPRETQYF. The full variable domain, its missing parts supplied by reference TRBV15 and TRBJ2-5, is DAMVIQNPRYQVTQFGKPVTLSCSQTLNHNVMYWYQQKSSQAPKLLFHYYDKDFNNEADTPDNFQSRRPNTSFCFLDIRSPGLGDTAMYLCATSSPRETQYFGPGTRLLVL.

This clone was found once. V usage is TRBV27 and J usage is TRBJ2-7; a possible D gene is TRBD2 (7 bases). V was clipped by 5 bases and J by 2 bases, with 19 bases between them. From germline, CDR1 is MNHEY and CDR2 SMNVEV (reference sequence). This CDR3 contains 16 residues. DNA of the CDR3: TGTGCCAGCAGTCCCCCCGGGGGGACATCCCCCTACGAGCAGTACTTC. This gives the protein CASSPPGGTSPYEQYF.

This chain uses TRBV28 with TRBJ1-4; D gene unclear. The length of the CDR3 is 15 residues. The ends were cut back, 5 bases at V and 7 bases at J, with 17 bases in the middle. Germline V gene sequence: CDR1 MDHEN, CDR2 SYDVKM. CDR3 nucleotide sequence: TGTGCCAGCAGTCCAGACCCTTTACGGAGTGAAAAACTGTTTTTT. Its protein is CASSPDPLRSEKLFF.

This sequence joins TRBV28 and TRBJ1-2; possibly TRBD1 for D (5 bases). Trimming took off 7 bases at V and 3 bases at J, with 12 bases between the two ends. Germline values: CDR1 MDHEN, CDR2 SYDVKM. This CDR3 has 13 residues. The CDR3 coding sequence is TGTGCCAGCACACTGGGGGGTTACTATGGCTACACCTTC. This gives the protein CASTLGGYYGYTF.

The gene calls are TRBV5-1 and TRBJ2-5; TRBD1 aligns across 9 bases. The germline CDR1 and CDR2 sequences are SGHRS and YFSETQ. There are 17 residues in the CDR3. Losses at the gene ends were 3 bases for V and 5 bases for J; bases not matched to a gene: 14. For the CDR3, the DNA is TGCGCCAGCAGCTCTTACCCGGGACAGGGAGTCAGGGAGACCCAGTACTTC. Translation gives CASSSYPGQGVRETQYF.